What follows is one TCR beta chain and its context. In the authors' methods: For nucleated cells, counts were estimated from reference gene primer amplification. Clones were read by immunoSEQ multiplex PCR, and TCRdb kept only the in-frame ones, dropping some. V, J and clone size were drawn from that table, and D and trimming were deduced from the DNA. The sample contains about 140,000 clones, 84% of which appear only once. The record originates from a study of blood T cell repertoires in COVID-19. Overall study: Sites in the United States, Italy and Spain provided acute and convalescent COVID-19 samples. T cells, B-cell-depleted T cells, or PBMCs supplied cDNA or gDNA.

The CDR3 has 14 amino acids. The germline gives CDR1 SEHNR, CDR2 FQNEAQ (reference sequence). V gave up 5 bases and J gave up 0 bases, with 7 bases separating them. Specimen: peripheral blood. The TCR originated in a human donor in a cohort sampled during active COVID-19. The rearrangement joins TRBV7-9 to TRBJ1-4; D unresolved. The CDR3 nucleotides read TGTGCCAGCAGCCTGTCCGCAACTAATGAAAAACTGTTTTTT. Its protein product is CASSLSATNEKLFF.